These 26 T cell receptor beta chains were all obtained from the same sample, sequenced in a study of PD-L1 blockade in urothelial cancer. Measured with immunoSEQ multiplex PCR; TCRdb has only the in-frame clones, and not every one. The repertoire holds about 63,000 clones, roughly 79% seen once, with 5% to 7% in the top ten. Time point in this sample: pretreatment peripheral blood. Sample: PBMCs, taken around atezolizumab (anti-PD-L1) treatment. The receptors were sampled from a man in his 70s with urothelial cancer.

The rearrangement joins TRBV5-1 to TRBJ1-1; 7 bases agree with TRBD1. Trimming removed 4 bases from V and 9 bases from J; junction bases left unmatched: 12. This CDR3 is built from 14 residues. CDR1 and CDR2 (germline): SGHRS, YFSETQ. CDR3 coding DNA: TGCGCCAGCAGCGTCTGGACAGGTGGGGGGCAAGCTTTCTTT. This encodes CASSVWTGGGQAFF.

The rearrangement uses TRBV2 and TRBJ1-1; no definite D call. The ends were cut back, 4 bases at V and 1 base at J, with 7 bases in the middle. CDR3 size: 13 residues. Germline V CDR1 and CDR2: SNHLY, FYNNEI. The CDR3 sequence is CASSVEGNTEAFF. CDR3 DNA: TGTGCCAGCAGTGTGGAGGGGAACACTGAAGCTTTCTTT. Based on the CDR3 plus reference TRBV2 and TRBJ1-1, the full variable domain is EPEVTQTPSHQVTQMGQEVILRCVPISNHLYFYWYRQILGQKVEFLVSFYNNEISEKSEIFDDQFSVERPDGSNFTLKIRSTKLEDSAMYFCASSVEGNTEAFFGQGTRLTVV.

This clone has a handful of counts. The gene calls are TRBV11-3 and TRBJ2-7; D possibly corresponds to TRBD1 (5 bases). The CDR3 consists of 12 residues. Germline CDR1 SGHNT, CDR2 YENEEA. V was pared by 0 bases and J by 9 bases, with 9 bases between. This CDR3 is CASSLEGLGQYF. The DNA for the CDR3 is TGTGCCAGCAGCTTAGAGGGGCTTGGGCAGTACTTC.

CDR3 in DNA: TGTGCCAGCAGGGACTTAAGCCGAGAGACCCAGTACTTC. Its protein product is CASRDLSRETQYF. J is TRBJ2-5 and V is TRBV19; TRBD2 is a possible D gene (6 bases). The V and J ends lost 9 bases and 4 bases respectively, with 15 bases between them. The CDR3 consists of 13 residues. The V gene's germline CDR1 is LNHDA and CDR2 SQIVND (reference sequence). The full variable domain, rest sourced from reference TRBV19 and TRBJ2-5, is DGGITQSPKYLFRKEGQNVTLSCEQNLNHDAMYWYRQDPGQGLRLIYYSQIVNDFQKGDIAEGYSVSREKKESFPLTVTSAQKNPTAFYLCASRDLSRETQYFGPGTRLLVL.

The chain employs TRBV7-9 and TRBJ1-1, with D possibly being TRBD1 (5 bases). Deletions cut 2 bases from V and 3 bases from J, with 7 bases between. The CDR3 totals 13 residues. The V gene's germline CDR1 is SEHNR and CDR2 FQNEAQ (reference sequence). For the CDR3, the DNA is TGTGCCAGCAGCTTACAGGGTTACACTGAAGCTTTCTTT. Translating gives CASSLQGYTEAFF.

The gene calls are TRBV30 and TRBJ1-1; 9 nucleotides agree with TRBD1. Germline V gives CDR1 GTSNPN, CDR2 SVGIG (reference sequence). The CDR3 runs to 13 residues. Losses at the gene ends were 0 bases for V and 4 bases for J; bases not matched to a gene: 0. The CDR3 DNA reads TGTGCCTGGAGTGTACAGGGGGCCACTGAAGCTTTCTTT. It codes for CAWSVQGATEAFF.

The CDR3 DNA sequence: TGTGCCAGCAGCTTAGGGGGACTAGCGGGGGCCTACACCGGGGAGCTGTTTTTT. It codes for CASSLGGLAGAYTGELFF. The rearrangement joins TRBV11-1 to TRBJ2-2, with 14 bases matching TRBD2. The CDR3 covers 18 residues. Germline CDR1 SGHAT, CDR2 FQDESV (reference sequence). The junction had 4 bases not matched to a gene; V was cut back by 1 base and J by 3 bases.

The chain combines TRBV14 with TRBJ2-7; possible D gene TRBD2, 6 bases. The CDR3 is made up of 15 amino acids. The germline V and J ends were trimmed by 4 bases and 7 bases, with 20 bases remaining between them. Looked up from germline, CDR1 is SGHDN and CDR2 is FVKESK. CDR3 residues: CASSPSGTPWEEQYF. The CDR3, as DNA: TGTGCCAGCAGCCCCTCAGGGACTCCATGGGAGGAGCAGTACTTC.

This chain joins TRBV9 and TRBJ2-2; tentatively, D is TRBD1 (5 bases). Germline V gene sequence: CDR1 SGDLS, CDR2 YYNGEE. The V gene lost 5 bases and the J gene lost 5 bases, with 10 bases spanning the gap. CDR3 length: 13 residues. CDR3 residues: CASRTGPTGELFF. The CDR3 nucleotides read TGTGCCAGCAGAACAGGACCTACCGGGGAGCTGTTTTTT. Drawing the rest from reference TRBV9 and TRBJ2-2, the complete variable domain is DSGVTQTPKHLITATGQRVTLRCSPRSGDLSVYWYQQSLDQGLQFLIQYYNGEERAKGNILERFSAQQFPDLHSELNLSSLELGDSALYFCASRTGPTGELFFGEGSRLTVL.

The chain has TRBV19 and TRBJ1-5; 7 nucleotides line up with TRBD1. V lost 7 bases, J lost 4 bases, and 4 bases stayed unmatched. Germline V gene sequence: CDR1 LNHDA, CDR2 SQIVND (reference sequence). The CDR3 runs to 13 residues. The CDR3 sequence: CASTTGKNQPQHF. The CDR3 DNA sequence: TGTGCCAGTACGACAGGGAAAAATCAGCCCCAGCATTTT.

This clone occurred a few times. This chain connects TRBV5-4 to TRBJ2-7; 11 nucleotides line up with TRBD1. V gave up 4 bases and J gave up 2 bases; unmatched junction bases: 5. The germline V gene encodes CDR1 SGHNT and CDR2 YYREEE (reference sequence). The CDR3 sequence is 15 residues long. The DNA for the CDR3 is TGTGCCAGCAGCGGGGGACAGGGGGTCGCCTACGAGCAGTACTTC. Its translation is CASSGGQGVAYEQYF.

The J gene is TRBJ1-3, the V gene TRBV15; TRBD1 is a possible D gene (5 bases). V lost 2 bases, J lost 0 bases, and 8 bases lay in between. The CDR3 is 15 amino acids. Germline CDR1 LNHNV, CDR2 YYDKDF (reference sequence). Here the CDR3 reads CATSRQGRSGNTIYF. In DNA, the CDR3 is TGTGCCACCAGCAGACAGGGCCGCTCTGGAAACACCATATATTTT.

The chain employs TRBV11-3 and TRBJ2-5, with TRBD1 identical over 8 bases. The V gene's germline CDR1 is SGHNT and CDR2 YENEEA. V trimming: 1 base; J trimming: 9 bases; junction bases outside the gene matches: 4. The CDR3 runs 13 residues. The CDR3 bases are TGTGCCAGCAGCTTAGCCCCGGACAGGGCCCAGTACTTC. Residues: CASSLAPDRAQYF.

The chain links TRBV4-1 to TRBJ2-7; perhaps TRBD2 as D (6 bases). The CDR3 runs to 16 residues. V was cut by 1 base and J by 4 bases, with 17 bases left in between. Germline V CDR1 and CDR2: MGHRA, YSYEKL. The chain's CDR3 is CASSQGAAGSFYEQYF. CDR3 nucleotides: TGCGCCAGCAGCCAAGGGGCAGCGGGTAGTTTTTACGAGCAGTACTTC.

V and J are TRBV30 and TRBJ2-1, with 9 nucleotides matching TRBD2. CDR1 and CDR2 from the germline V gene are GTSNPN and SVGIG (reference sequence). V lost 2 bases to trimming and J lost 9 bases; unmatched junction nucleotides: 14. The CDR3 spans 16 residues. CDR3 residues: CAWSPSASGRWVEQFF. The CDR3 DNA reads TGTGCCTGGAGTCCCAGCGCCAGCGGGAGGTGGGTTGAGCAGTTCTTC.

This chain uses TRBV25-1 with TRBJ2-2; 7 bases line up with TRBD1. Per germline, CDR1 MGHDK and CDR2 SYGVNS. The V gene end was trimmed by 3 bases and the J gene end by 5 bases; junction bases not matched to a gene: 6. This CDR3 comprises 15 residues. This CDR3 reads CASSDPTGQTGELFF. The CDR3 DNA follows: TGTGCCAGCAGTGACCCGACAGGGCAAACCGGGGAGCTGTTTTTT.

The chain carries TRBV19 and TRBJ1-5; a possible D gene is TRBD1 (5 bases). Trimming removed 7 bases at V and 0 bases at J, with 13 bases between. This CDR3 has 15 residues. Per germline, CDR1 LNHDA and CDR2 SQIVND (reference sequence). This chain's CDR3 is CASTDRGISNQPQHF. CDR3 sequence (DNA): TGTGCCAGTACCGATCGGGGGATTAGCAATCAGCCCCAGCATTTT.

The chain uses TRBV5-4 and TRBJ1-3; 8 bases line up with TRBD1. V was pared by 4 bases and J by 0 bases, with 6 bases of the junction left unmatched. The CDR3 totals 16 residues. Looked up from germline, CDR1 is SGHNT and CDR2 is YYREEE (reference sequence). Here the CDR3 DNA reads TGTGCCAGCAGCCCAGGGGGCATGGGCTCTGGAAACACCATATATTTT. Amino acids: CASSPGGMGSGNTIYF.

J is TRBJ2-1 and V is TRBV5-4; no firm D call. V was cut by 4 bases and J by 6 bases, with 17 bases left in between. There are 15 residues in the CDR3. Germline CDR1 reads SGHNT; CDR2 reads YYREEE (reference sequence). CDR3 in amino acids: CASSERLNPINEQFF. CDR3 nucleotides: TGTGCCAGCAGCGAGAGACTTAACCCGATCAATGAGCAGTTCTTC. The full variable domain, its missing parts supplied by reference TRBV5-4 and TRBJ2-1, is ETGVTQSPTHLIKTRGQQVTLRCSSQSGHNTVSWYQQALGQGPQFIFQYYREEENGRGNFPPRFSGLQFPNYSSELNVNALELDDSALYLCASSERLNPINEQFFGPGTRLTVL.

The chain employs TRBV2 and TRBJ1-3, with TRBD1 identical over 7 bases. This CDR3 region has 16 residues. Germline V gene lookup returns CDR1 SNHLY and CDR2 FYNNEI. The trim removed 2 bases at V and 3 bases at J, leaving 7 bases unmatched. In DNA, the CDR3 is TGTGCCAGCAGTGAACAGCAAGGGGGCTTTGGAAACACCATATATTTT. Translating gives CASSEQQGGFGNTIYF.

This clone has just a few counts. J is TRBJ1-1 and V is TRBV7-2; tentatively, D is TRBD1 (5 bases). The V and J ends lost 8 bases and 0 bases respectively, with 10 bases between them. Germline-derived CDR1 and CDR2 are SGHTA and FQGNSA. The CDR3 length is 13 residues. The CDR3 DNA is TGTGCCAGCGCCCTAGGGGTGAACACTGAAGCTTTCTTT. Translating it yields CASALGVNTEAFF.

V is TRBV6-5 and J is TRBJ1-1; D ambiguous. CDR1 and CDR2 (germline): MNHEY, SVGAGI. Trimming left V 6 bases short and J 8 bases short, with 10 bases between. This CDR3 spans 11 amino acids. CDR3 sequence (DNA): TGTGCCAGCAGGGACTTATTGGAAGCTTTCTTT. Amino acid sequence: CASRDLLEAFF.

The DNA for the CDR3 is TGTGCCAGCAGCTTAGATTCGTGGGGGGTGACAGATACGCAGTATTTT. Protein: CASSLDSWGVTDTQYF. The chain couples TRBV11-3 to TRBJ2-3; perhaps TRBD2 as D (6 bases). CDR3 length: 16 residues. V was shortened by 0 bases and J by 3 bases, with 13 bases between the two germline ends. Germline loops: CDR1 SGHNT, CDR2 YENEEA.

V usage is TRBV18 and J usage is TRBJ1-5, with 7 bases aligning to TRBD1. Germline values: CDR1 KGHSH, CDR2 LQKENI. The ends lost 3 bases at V and 5 bases at J; junction bases unmatched: 4. The CDR3 is 14 residues long. The CDR3: CASSPTGSDQPQHF. DNA for the CDR3: TGTGCCAGCTCACCGACAGGGAGTGATCAGCCCCAGCATTTT.

The V gene is TRBV4-3, the J gene TRBJ2-1; 16 positions match TRBD2. V was clipped by 4 bases and J by 9 bases; unmatched bases: 9. CDR1 is LGHNA, CDR2 YSLEER, per germline. CDR3 length: 17 residues. CDR3 amino acids: CASSRGLAGGPGAEQFF. In DNA form, the CDR3 reads TGCGCCAGCAGCCGGGGACTAGCGGGAGGGCCGGGGGCTGAGCAGTTCTTC.

The CDR3 sequence is CASLRGGGWETQYF. The DNA for the CDR3 is TGTGCCAGCCTTCGGGGCGGGGGGTGGGAGACCCAGTACTTC. The chain employs TRBV2 and TRBJ2-5; TRBD2 matches 8 bases. Germline V gene sequence: CDR1 SNHLY, CDR2 FYNNEI. The CDR3 has 14 residues. The trim removed 8 bases at V and 5 bases at J, leaving 10 bases unmatched.